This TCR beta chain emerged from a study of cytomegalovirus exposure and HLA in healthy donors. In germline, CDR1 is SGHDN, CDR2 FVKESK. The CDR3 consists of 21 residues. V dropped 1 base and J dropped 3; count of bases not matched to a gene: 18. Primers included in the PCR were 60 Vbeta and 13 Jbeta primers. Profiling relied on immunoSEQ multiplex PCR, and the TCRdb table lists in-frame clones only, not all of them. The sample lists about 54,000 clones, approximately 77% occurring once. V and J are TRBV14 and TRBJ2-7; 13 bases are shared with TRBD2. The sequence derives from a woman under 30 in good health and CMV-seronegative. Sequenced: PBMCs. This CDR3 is CASSQVPRGLAGVGVGYEQYF. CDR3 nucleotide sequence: TGTGCCAGCAGCCAAGTTCCCCGCGGACTAGCGGGAGTGGGTGTAGGCTACGAGCAGTACTTC.